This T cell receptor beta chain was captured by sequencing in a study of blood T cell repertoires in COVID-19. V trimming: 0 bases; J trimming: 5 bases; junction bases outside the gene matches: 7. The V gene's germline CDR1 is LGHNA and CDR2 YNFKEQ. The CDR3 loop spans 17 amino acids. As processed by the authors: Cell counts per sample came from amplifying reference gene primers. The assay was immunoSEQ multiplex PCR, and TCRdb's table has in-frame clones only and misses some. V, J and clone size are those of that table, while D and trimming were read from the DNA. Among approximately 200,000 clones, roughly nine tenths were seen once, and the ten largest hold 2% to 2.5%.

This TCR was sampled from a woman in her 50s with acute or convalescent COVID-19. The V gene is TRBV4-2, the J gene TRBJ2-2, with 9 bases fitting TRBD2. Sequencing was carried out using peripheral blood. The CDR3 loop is CASSQDGIAGVTGELFF. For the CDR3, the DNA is TGTGCCAGCAGCCAAGATGGGATAGCGGGAGTAACCGGGGAGCTGTTTTTT.